The 17 T cell receptor beta chains below were found in one sample sequenced in a study of CD8 T cells in Susac syndrome. Random hexamers were used to reverse transcribe roughly 0.45 to 1 ug of RNA. A single record per CDR3 protein comes from TCRdb applying MiXCR to the immunoSEQ multiplex PCR reads. Among 190,000 or so distinct CDR3 sequences listed, more than 90% were seen once. Sequencing was done on a sample of CD4+ T cells from PBMCs. Source of these receptors: a human donor with multiple sclerosis.

The V gene is TRBV20-1, the J gene TRBJ2-5; weak D call: TRBD2 (5 bases). Germline values: CDR1 DFQATT, CDR2 SNEGSKA (reference sequence). Trimming took off 7 bases at V and 5 bases at J, with 11 bases between the two ends. This CDR3 region has 11 residues. This CDR3 is CSVSGYETQYF. In DNA form, the CDR3 reads TGCAGTGTTTCGGGGTATGAGACCCAGTACTTC.

V is TRBV3-1 and J is TRBJ1-5, with D unclear. CDR1 is LGHDT, CDR2 YNNKEL, per germline (reference sequence). This CDR3 spans 14 amino acids. Trimming shortened V by 1 base and J by 7 bases, and 11 bases separated the two germline ends. CDR3 sequence reads: CASSQAGLGQPQHF. CDR3 bases: TGTGCCAGCAGCCAAGCGGGCTTGGGGCAGCCCCAGCATTTT.

The CDR3 reads CASSMGQNTGELFF. CDR3 DNA: TGTGCCAGTAGTATGGGACAAAACACCGGGGAGCTGTTTTTT. This chain uses TRBV19 with TRBJ2-2; D possibly corresponds to TRBD1 (6 bases). This CDR3 contains 14 residues. Germline-derived CDR1 and CDR2 are LNHDA and SQIVND (reference sequence). V was trimmed by 3 bases and J by 2 bases, leaving 7 bases between them.

The chain links TRBV20-1 to TRBJ2-4; TRBD2 is a possible D gene (5 bases). The CDR3 runs to 13 residues. Per the germline V gene, CDR1 is DFQATT and CDR2 is SNEGSKA (reference sequence). V gave up 5 bases and J gave up 0 bases, with 8 bases separating them. As DNA, the CDR3 is TGCAGTGCTGCAGGACTAGCCAAAAACATTCAGTACTTC. It translates to CSAAGLAKNIQYF.

The chain combines TRBV30 with TRBJ2-5; D might be TRBD1 (6 bases). The CDR3 runs 13 residues. The V gene's germline CDR1 is GTSNPN and CDR2 SVGIG (reference sequence). V was pared by 3 bases and J by 3 bases, with 11 bases between. CDR3 nucleotide sequence: TGTGCCTGGAGCCGACAGGCTAAAGAGACCCAGTACTTC. Its translation: CAWSRQAKETQYF. Variable domain in full (rest from reference TRBV30 and TRBJ2-5): SQTIHQWPATLVQPVGSPLSLECTVEGTSNPNLYWYRQAAGRGLQLLFYSVGIGQISSEVPQNLSASRPQDRQFILSSKKLLLSDSGFYLCAWSRQAKETQYFGPGTRLLVL.

The chain combines TRBV30 with TRBJ2-7; 7 nucleotides agree with TRBD2. The J segment lost 3 bases and the V segment lost 0 bases, leaving 5 bases of the junction unmatched. Per the germline V gene, CDR1 is GTSNPN and CDR2 is SVGIG (reference sequence). The CDR3 extends over 14 amino acids. The CDR3 here is CAWSVGGSSYEQYF. The CDR3, as DNA: TGTGCCTGGAGTGTAGGCGGGAGTAGCTACGAGCAGTACTTC.

The chain has TRBV5-1 and TRBJ2-2; D perhaps matches TRBD2 (5 bases). V lost 4 bases to trimming and J lost 7 bases, with 14 bases between them. Germline CDR1 reads SGHRS; CDR2 reads YFSETQ. The CDR3 loop spans 14 amino acids. CDR3 protein: CASSPLNGGGELFF. The CDR3 DNA reads as TGCGCCAGCAGCCCCCTGAACGGAGGCGGGGAGCTGTTTTTT.

J is TRBJ2-7 and V is TRBV27; D gene unclear. The CDR3 loop spans 13 amino acids. Germline V gene sequence: CDR1 MNHEY, CDR2 SMNVEV (reference sequence). Trimming removed 3 bases at V and 0 bases at J, with 6 bases between. The CDR3 reads CASSFHNSYEQYF. The CDR3 DNA sequence: TGTGCCAGCAGTTTCCACAACTCCTACGAGCAGTACTTC.

The V gene is TRBV27, the J gene TRBJ2-1; a possible D gene is TRBD2 (6 bases). Germline CDR1 is MNHEY and CDR2 is SMNVEV (reference sequence). The CDR3 runs 16 residues. The germline V and J ends were trimmed by 5 bases and 0 bases, with 14 bases remaining between them. The CDR3 DNA follows: TGTGCCAGCAGTGGCTCCGGGGGAGGCTCCTACAATGAGCAGTTCTTC. Translated: CASSGSGGGSYNEQFF.

This clonotype has just one count. The J gene is TRBJ2-5, the V gene TRBV20-1; D gene uncertain. CDR1 is DFQATT, CDR2 SNEGSKA, per germline (reference sequence). Trimming cost V 5 bases and J 4 bases, with 11 bases left between them. The CDR3 consists of 12 residues. The CDR3 protein is CSAPALLETQYF. CDR3 nucleotides: TGCAGTGCTCCCGCACTGCTAGAGACCCAGTACTTC.

The V call is TRBV27, the J call TRBJ2-5, with D tentatively TRBD1 (5 bases). The CDR3 spans 14 residues. Germline CDR1 is MNHEY and CDR2 is SMNVEV (reference sequence). V lost 0 bases, J lost 6 bases, and 11 bases lay in between. The CDR3 DNA is TGTGCCAGCAGTTTATCGAAGGGGAAGCAGACCCAGTACTTC. Residues: CASSLSKGKQTQYF.

The chain has TRBV20-1 and TRBJ2-5; D is unclear. The germline V gene encodes CDR1 DFQATT and CDR2 SNEGSKA (reference sequence). The ends were cut back, 3 bases at V and 1 base at J, with 3 bases in the middle. This CDR3 is built from 11 residues. The CDR3 loop reads CSASFQETQYF. CDR3 nucleotides: TGCAGTGCTAGTTTCCAAGAGACCCAGTACTTC.

This chain links TRBV3-1 with TRBJ2-5; TRBD2 agrees at 8 bases. CDR1 and CDR2 (germline): LGHDT, YNNKEL (reference sequence). The length of the CDR3 is 15 residues. Trimming cost V 1 base and J 4 bases; bases outside gene matches: 5. This CDR3 is CASSQGTSLAETQYF. CDR3 nucleotides: TGTGCCAGCAGCCAAGGGACTAGCTTGGCAGAGACCCAGTACTTC.

The rearrangement uses TRBV6-6 and TRBJ2-3; 9 bases are a match to TRBD2. The germline V gene has CDR1 MNHNY and CDR2 SVGAGI (reference sequence). The trim removed 5 bases at V and 3 bases at J, leaving 6 bases unmatched. The CDR3 sequence is 15 residues long. This CDR3 is CASSASSGITDTQYF. The CDR3, as DNA: TGTGCCAGCAGTGCTTCTAGCGGGATTACAGATACGCAGTATTTT.

This rearrangement joins TRBV20-1 to TRBJ1-5, with a weak D call TRBD1 (5 bases). Per germline, CDR1 DFQATT and CDR2 SNEGSKA (reference sequence). V was clipped by 4 bases and J by 4 bases, with 8 bases between them. The CDR3 has 12 residues. The CDR3 region is CSATQGNQPQHF. The CDR3 bases are TGCAGTGCTACTCAGGGAAATCAGCCCCAGCATTTT.

The chain uses TRBV7-3 and TRBJ2-1, with TRBD2 identical over 8 bases. Germline V gene sequence: CDR1 SGHTA, CDR2 FQGTGA. The CDR3 covers 16 residues. V trimming: 0 bases; J trimming: 6 bases; junction bases outside the gene matches: 7. The CDR3, as DNA: TGTGCCAGCAGCTTAACAACCCTAGCGGGCCTCAATGAGCAGTTCTTC. Translating gives CASSLTTLAGLNEQFF.

The chain links TRBV20-1 to TRBJ2-1; D is undetermined. The CDR3 runs 12 residues. Germline V gene data show CDR1 as DFQATT and CDR2 as SNEGSKA (reference sequence). Deletions cut 0 bases from V and 4 bases from J, with 4 bases between. This CDR3 is CSARERYNEQFF. The CDR3 bases are TGCAGTGCTAGAGAGAGGTACAATGAGCAGTTCTTC.